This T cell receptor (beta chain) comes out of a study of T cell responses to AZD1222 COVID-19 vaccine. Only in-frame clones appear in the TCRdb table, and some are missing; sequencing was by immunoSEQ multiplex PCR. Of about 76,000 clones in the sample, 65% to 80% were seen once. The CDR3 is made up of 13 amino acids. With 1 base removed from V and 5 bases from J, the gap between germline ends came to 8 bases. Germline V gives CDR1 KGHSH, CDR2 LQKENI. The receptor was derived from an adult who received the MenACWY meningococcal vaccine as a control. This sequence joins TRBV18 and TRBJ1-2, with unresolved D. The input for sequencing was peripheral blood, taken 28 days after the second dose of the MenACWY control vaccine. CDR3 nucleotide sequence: TGTGCCAGCTCACCACTTTCCATTTATGGCTACACCTTC. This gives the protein CASSPLSIYGYTF. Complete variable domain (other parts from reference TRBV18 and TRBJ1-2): NAGVMQNPRHLVRRRGQEARLRCSPMKGHSHVYWYRQLPEEGLKFMVYLQKENIIDESGMPKERFSAEFPKEGPSILRIQQVVRGDSAAYFCASSPLSIYGYTFGSGTRLTVV.